Described below is a single TCR beta chain sequence and its context. Antigen specificity is unknown. The data derive from a study of T cell responses to AZD1222 COVID-19 vaccine. Sequenced by immunoSEQ multiplex PCR; TCRdb stores in-frame clones only, minus some. Found here are 150,000 to 250,000 clones, about 93% of them singletons; the top ten hold 0.9% to 1.1%. Overall study results and limits: Nearly half of spike-specific TCRs reportedly target variant regions that are unmutated in the B.1.351 and B.1.1.7 variants. The sample set comprised mostly white British donors with more females, and clonal diversity was possibly underestimated. Baseline antibody screening turned up just 6 or 7 seropositive AZD1222 recipients. Spike-specific TCR breadth and depth went up after people got two AZD1222 doses.

The starting material was peripheral blood, obtained 28 days after the second AZD1222 dose. This sequence originates from an adult who received the AZD1222 COVID-19 vaccine.

The CDR3 sequence is CASSQLGGDEQYF. The CDR3 coding sequence is TGTGCCAGCAGCCAGCTCGGAGGCGACGAGCAGTACTTC. The chain employs TRBV3-1 (or the pseudogene TRBV3-2) and TRBJ2-7, with D perhaps TRBD2 (5 bases). Trimming took 3 bases from V and 5 from J, leaving 11 bases between them. The germline V gene encodes CDR1 LGHDT and CDR2 YNNKEL (reference sequence). There are 13 residues in the CDR3.